This TCR beta chain was documented in a study of shared clonotypes between healthy human individuals. The overall study: There were three CD4 naive, three CD4 memory, two CD8 naive and one CD8 memory plates per donor. Study conclusions and caveats: Naive subsets generally had larger estimated richness than memory subsets. An anticipated effect of sequencing depth on clonotype sharing among donors was recognized.

CD4+ cell separation produced CD45RA+ naive and CD45RA-negative memory subsets. In this sample, this clone turned up once. Its antigen is unknown. The sample has other DNA sequences that encode this CDR3 too. Sequencing used immunoSEQ multiplex PCR; TCRdb keeps in-frame clones, though not all of them. The table lists roughly 1.5 million clones, 95% to 99% of them singletons. The CDR3 length is 14 residues. Germline CDR1 SGHRS, CDR2 YFSETQ. Trimming took 2 bases from V and 2 from J, leaving 8 bases between them. V is TRBV5-1 and J is TRBJ1-3, with D possibly TRBD1 on 6 matching bases. Input material: naive CD4+ T cells sorted from blood. Subset in this sample: CD45RA+ positively selected. The source is a man between 25 and 39 years old in good health. This CDR3 is CASSLGGTGNTIYF. In nucleotides, the CDR3 is TGCGCCAGCAGCTTAGGGGGGACTGGAAACACCATATATTTT. Combining the CDR3 with reference TRBV5-1 and TRBJ1-3 gives the whole variable domain KAGVTQTPRYLIKTRGQQVTLSCSPISGHRSVSWYQQTPGQGLQFLFEYFSETQRNKGNFPGRFSGRQFSNSRSEMNVSTLELGDSALYLCASSLGGTGNTIYFGEGSWLTVV.